This T cell receptor (beta chain) emerged from a study of cytomegalovirus exposure and HLA in healthy donors. V lost 3 bases and J lost 7; bases outside the gene matches: 9. The CDR3 runs to 14 residues. Germline values: CDR1 SGHRS, CDR2 YFSETQ. As to this clone: What it binds is unknown.

In the PCR, 60 Vbeta and 13 Jbeta primers were used. Produced via immunoSEQ multiplex PCR; TCRdb's table is partial and in-frame only. Here the sample table reports tens of thousands of clones. Study conclusions and caveats: With later analysis, a missense DCLRE1C variant became linked to TCR beta V- and J-gene trimming. CMV antigen specificity was confirmed in vitro for three CMV-associated chains. Cytomegalovirus association was assigned to under 200 TCR beta chains.

J is TRBJ1-2 and V is TRBV5-1; 7 positions agree with TRBD1. This clonotype originated in a man between 50 and 59 years old in good health and CMV-seropositive. The sample consisted of PBMCs. CDR3: CASSWDRGIRGYTF. CDR3 in DNA: TGCGCCAGCAGCTGGGACAGAGGGATTCGTGGCTACACCTTC. The full variable domain, with the rest looked up from reference TRBV5-1 and TRBJ1-2, is KAGVTQTPRYLIKTRGQQVTLSCSPISGHRSVSWYQQTPGQGLQFLFEYFSETQRNKGNFPGRFSGRQFSNSRSEMNVSTLELGDSALYLCASSWDRGIRGYTFGSGTRLTVV.